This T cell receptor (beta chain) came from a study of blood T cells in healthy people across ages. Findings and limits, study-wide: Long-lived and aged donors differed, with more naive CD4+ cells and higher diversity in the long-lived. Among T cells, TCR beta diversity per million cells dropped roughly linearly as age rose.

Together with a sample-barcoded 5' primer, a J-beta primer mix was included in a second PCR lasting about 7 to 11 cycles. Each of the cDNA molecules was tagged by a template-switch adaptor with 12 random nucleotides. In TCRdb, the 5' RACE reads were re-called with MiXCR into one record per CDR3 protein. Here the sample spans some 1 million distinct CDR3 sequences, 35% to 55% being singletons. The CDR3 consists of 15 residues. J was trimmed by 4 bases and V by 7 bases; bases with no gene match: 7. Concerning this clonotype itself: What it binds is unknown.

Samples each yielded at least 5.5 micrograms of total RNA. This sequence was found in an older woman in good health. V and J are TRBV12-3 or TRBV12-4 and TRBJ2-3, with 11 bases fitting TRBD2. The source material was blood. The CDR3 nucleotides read TGTGCCAGCACCATACTAGCGGGAGTGGCAGATACGCAGTATTTT. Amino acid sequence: CASTILAGVADTQYF.